This T cell receptor beta chain is drawn from a study of vaccination effects on CD4 cells after COVID-19. Germline V gene sequence: CDR1 LGHNT, CDR2 FRNRAP. V was cut by 4 bases and J by 7 bases, with 10 bases left in between. CDR3 length equals 12 residues. Antigen-specific CD4+ T cells were first expanded with viral peptide pools by the ViraFEST assay and only then sequenced. Cultured cells yielded isolated CD4+ T cells after around 9 days. Every participant took two doses of the BNT162b2 or mRNA-1273 vaccine. The method was immunoSEQ multiplex PCR; TCRdb's version includes in-frame clones alone and lacks a portion of them. The data contain 25,000 to 35,000 clones, around 75% of them singletons. As to this clone: The antigen remains unidentified.

The chain combines TRBV12-5 with TRBJ2-5, with D possibly TRBD2 on 6 matching bases. The sequences come from CD4+ T cells from PBMCs cultured with SARS-CoV-2 spike peptides, collected after COVID-19 vaccination. The clonotype originates from a human donor who received a COVID-19 vaccine. Some clones in this sample may be carry-over from other donors' samples. DNA of the CDR3: TGTGCTAGTGGTTGGGACTTGGGGACCCAGTACTTC. This encodes CASGWDLGTQYF.